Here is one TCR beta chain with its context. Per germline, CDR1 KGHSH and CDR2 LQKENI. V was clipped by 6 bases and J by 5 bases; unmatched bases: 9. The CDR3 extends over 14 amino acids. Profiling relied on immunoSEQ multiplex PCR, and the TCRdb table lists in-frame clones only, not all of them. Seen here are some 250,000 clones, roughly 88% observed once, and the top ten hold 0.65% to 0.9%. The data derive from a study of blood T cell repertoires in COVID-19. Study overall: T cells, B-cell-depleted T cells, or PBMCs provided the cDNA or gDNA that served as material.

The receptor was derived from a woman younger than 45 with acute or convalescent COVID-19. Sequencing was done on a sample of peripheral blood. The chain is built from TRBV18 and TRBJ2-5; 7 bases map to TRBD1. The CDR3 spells CASSLLTGTETQYF. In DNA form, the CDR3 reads TGTGCCAGCTCCCTTTTGACAGGGACGGAGACCCAGTACTTC.